This TCR beta chain came from a study of T-cell memory formation after mild COVID-19. Germline trimming cut 6 bases from V and 7 bases from J; bases unmatched to any gene: 8. From germline, CDR1 is MGHDK and CDR2 SYGVNS. CDR3 length equals 14 residues. TCRdb itself ran the 5' RACE reads through MiXCR, one entry per CDR3 protein. The table lists just over 350,000 distinct CDR3 sequences, around 15% of them singletons. The origin of this receptor is a man aged 18 to 30 who had mild COVID-19 (a few samples of this study predate the infection). Cell type and time point are not known. The genes are TRBV25-1 and TRBJ2-2, with 7 bases identical to TRBD1. Sequencing was carried out using PBMCs or a T cell subset sorted from them (not recorded which). Here the CDR3 DNA reads TGTGCCAGCAGGGAGGACAGGACGGTCGGGGAGCTGTTTTTT. Translating gives CASREDRTVGELFF.